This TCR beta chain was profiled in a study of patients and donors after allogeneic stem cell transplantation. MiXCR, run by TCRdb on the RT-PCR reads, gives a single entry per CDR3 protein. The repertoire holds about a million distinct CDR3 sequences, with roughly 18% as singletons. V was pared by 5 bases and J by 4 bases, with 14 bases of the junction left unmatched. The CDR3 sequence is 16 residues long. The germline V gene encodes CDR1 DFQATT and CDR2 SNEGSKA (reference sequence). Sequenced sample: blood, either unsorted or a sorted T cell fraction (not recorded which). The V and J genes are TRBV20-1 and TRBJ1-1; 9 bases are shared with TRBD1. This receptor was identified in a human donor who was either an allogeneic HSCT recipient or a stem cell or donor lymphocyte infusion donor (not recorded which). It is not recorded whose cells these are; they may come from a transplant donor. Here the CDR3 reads CSALRTGVRAGTEAFF. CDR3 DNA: TGCAGTGCTTTAAGGACAGGGGTTAGGGCGGGCACTGAAGCTTTCTTT.